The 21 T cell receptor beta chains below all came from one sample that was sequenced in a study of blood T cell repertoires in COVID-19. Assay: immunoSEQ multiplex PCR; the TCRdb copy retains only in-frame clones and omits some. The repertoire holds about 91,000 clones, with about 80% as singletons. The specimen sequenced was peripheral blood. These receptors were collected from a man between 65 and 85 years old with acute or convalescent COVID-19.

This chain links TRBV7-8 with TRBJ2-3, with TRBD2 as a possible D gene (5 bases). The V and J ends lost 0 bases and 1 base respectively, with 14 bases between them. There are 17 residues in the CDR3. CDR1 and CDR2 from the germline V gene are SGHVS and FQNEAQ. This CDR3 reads CASSLARRPDGTDTQYF. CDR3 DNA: TGTGCCAGCAGCTTAGCGAGGAGGCCAGACGGCACAGATACGCAGTATTTT.

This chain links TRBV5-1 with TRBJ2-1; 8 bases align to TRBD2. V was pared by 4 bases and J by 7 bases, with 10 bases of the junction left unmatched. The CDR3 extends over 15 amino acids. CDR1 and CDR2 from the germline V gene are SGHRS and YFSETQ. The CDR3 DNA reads TGCGCCAGCAGCCACGAAGCGGGGGTAGCGAATGAGCAGTTCTTC. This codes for CASSHEAGVANEQFF.

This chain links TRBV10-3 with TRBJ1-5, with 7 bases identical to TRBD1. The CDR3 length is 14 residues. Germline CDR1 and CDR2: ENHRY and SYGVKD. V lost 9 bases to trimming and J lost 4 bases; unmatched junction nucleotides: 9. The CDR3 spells CAIGEQGRNQPQHF. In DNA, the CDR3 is TGTGCCATTGGGGAACAGGGGAGAAATCAGCCCCAGCATTTT.

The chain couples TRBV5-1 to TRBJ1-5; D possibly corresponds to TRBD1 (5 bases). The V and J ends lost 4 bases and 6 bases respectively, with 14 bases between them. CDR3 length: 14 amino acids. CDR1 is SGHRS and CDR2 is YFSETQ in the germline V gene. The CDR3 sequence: CASSPWGGVQPQHF. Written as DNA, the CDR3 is TGCGCCAGCAGCCCCTGGGGGGGGGTTCAGCCCCAGCATTTT.

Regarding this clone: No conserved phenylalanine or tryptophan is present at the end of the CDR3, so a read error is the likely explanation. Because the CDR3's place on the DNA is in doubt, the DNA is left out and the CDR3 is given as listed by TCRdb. The CDR3 sequence is CASGWTSGV. The genes are TRBV12-5 and TRBJ2-3; the table assigns TRBD2, which was not confirmed against the DNA. The CDR3 region is 9 residues in length, termini included. Germline V gene data show CDR1 as LGHNT and CDR2 as FRNRAP.

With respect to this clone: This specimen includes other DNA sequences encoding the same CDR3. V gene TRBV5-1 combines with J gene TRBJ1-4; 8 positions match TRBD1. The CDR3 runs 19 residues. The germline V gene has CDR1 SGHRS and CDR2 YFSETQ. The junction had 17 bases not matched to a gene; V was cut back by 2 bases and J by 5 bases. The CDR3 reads CASSLRGQGSGGRNEKLFF. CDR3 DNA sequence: TGCGCCAGCAGCTTACGTGGACAGGGCAGTGGTGGGAGAAATGAAAAACTGTTTTTT.

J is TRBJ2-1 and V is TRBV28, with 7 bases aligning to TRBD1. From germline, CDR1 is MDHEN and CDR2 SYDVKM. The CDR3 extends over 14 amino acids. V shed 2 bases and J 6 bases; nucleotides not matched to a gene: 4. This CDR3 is CASSLPTGSNEQFF. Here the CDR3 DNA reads TGTGCCAGCAGTTTACCGACAGGGAGCAATGAGCAGTTCTTC. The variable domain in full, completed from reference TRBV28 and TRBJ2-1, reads DVKVTQSSRYLVKRTGEKVFLECVQDMDHENMFWYRQDPGLGLRLIYFSYDVKMKEKGDIPEGYSVSREKKERFSLILESASTNQTSMYLCASSLPTGSNEQFFGPGTRLTVL.

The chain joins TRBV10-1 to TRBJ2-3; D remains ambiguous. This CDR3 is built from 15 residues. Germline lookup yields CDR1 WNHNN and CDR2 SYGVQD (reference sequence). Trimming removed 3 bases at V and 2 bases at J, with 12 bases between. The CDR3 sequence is CASSESNRATDTQYF. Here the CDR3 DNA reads TGCGCCAGCAGTGAATCGAACCGCGCCACAGATACGCAGTATTTT.

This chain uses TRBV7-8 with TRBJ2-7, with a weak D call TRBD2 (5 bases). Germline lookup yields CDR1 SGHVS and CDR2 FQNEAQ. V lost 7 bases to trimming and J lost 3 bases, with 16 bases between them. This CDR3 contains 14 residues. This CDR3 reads CASNLDGVHYEQYF. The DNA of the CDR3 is TGTGCCAGCAATTTGGACGGGGTCCACTACGAGCAGTACTTC.

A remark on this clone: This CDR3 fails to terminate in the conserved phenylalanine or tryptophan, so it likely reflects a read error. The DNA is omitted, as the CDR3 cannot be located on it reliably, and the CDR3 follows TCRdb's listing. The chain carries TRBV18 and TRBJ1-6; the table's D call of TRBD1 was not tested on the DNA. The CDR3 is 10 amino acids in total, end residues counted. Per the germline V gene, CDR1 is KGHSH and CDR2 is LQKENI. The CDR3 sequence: CASSPGQGRC.

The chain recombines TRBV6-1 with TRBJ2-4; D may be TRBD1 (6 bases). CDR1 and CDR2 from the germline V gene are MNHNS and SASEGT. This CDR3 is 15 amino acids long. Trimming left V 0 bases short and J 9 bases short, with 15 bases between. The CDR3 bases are TGTGCCAGCAGTGAAGCTTCAGGGGAGAGGGGCATTCAGTACTTC. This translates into CASSEASGERGIQYF.

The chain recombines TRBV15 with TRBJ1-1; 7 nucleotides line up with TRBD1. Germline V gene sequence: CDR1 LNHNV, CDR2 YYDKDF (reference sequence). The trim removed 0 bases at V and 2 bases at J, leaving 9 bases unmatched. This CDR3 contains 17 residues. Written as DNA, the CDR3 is TGTGCCACCAGCAGAGATGATTGGAGGGGGCAAAACACTGAAGCTTTCTTT. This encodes CATSRDDWRGQNTEAFF.

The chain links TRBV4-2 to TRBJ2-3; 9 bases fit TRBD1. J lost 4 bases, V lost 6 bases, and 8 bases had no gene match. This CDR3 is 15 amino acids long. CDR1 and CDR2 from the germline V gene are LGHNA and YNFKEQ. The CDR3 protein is CASRALGQGADTQYF. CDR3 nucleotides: TGTGCCAGCAGAGCTTTGGGACAGGGCGCAGATACGCAGTATTTT.

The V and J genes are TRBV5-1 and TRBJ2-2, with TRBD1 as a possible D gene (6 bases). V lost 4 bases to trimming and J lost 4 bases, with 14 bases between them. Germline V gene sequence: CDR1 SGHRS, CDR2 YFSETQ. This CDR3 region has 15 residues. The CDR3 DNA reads TGCGCCAGCAGCATAGGACAGATTACCACCGGGGAGCTGTTTTTT. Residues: CASSIGQITTGELFF.

CDR3 bases: TGCGCCAGCAGCTTGGTCGCCCCGGGTCTAGGATCACCCCTCCACTTT. Protein: CASSLVAPGLGSPLHF. The chain joins TRBV5-1 to TRBJ1-6; D is uncertain. Trimming removed 0 bases from V and 10 bases from J, with 17 bases in between. The CDR3 length is 16 residues. The germline gives CDR1 SGHRS, CDR2 YFSETQ.

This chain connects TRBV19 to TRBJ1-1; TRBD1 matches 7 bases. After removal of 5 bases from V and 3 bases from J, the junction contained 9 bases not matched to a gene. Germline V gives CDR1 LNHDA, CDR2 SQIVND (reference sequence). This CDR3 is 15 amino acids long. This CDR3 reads CASSVATGKHTEAFF. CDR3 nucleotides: TGTGCCAGTAGTGTCGCGACAGGGAAACACACTGAAGCTTTCTTT.

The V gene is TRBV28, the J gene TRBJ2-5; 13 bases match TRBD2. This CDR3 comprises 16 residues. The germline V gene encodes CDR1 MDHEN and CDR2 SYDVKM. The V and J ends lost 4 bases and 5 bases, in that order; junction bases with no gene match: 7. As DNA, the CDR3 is TGTGCCAGCAGTTCCCGATCGACTAGCGGGAGGGAGACCCAGTACTTC. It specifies CASSSRSTSGRETQYF. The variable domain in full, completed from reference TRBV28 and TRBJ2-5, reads DVKVTQSSRYLVKRTGEKVFLECVQDMDHENMFWYRQDPGLGLRLIYFSYDVKMKEKGDIPEGYSVSREKKERFSLILESASTNQTSMYLCASSSRSTSGRETQYFGPGTRLLVL.

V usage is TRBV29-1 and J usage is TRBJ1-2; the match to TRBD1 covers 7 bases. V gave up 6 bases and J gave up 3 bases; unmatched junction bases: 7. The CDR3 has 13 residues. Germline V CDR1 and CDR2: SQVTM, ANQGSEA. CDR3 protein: CSVDRQGDYGYTF. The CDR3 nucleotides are TGCAGCGTCGATCGACAGGGTGACTATGGCTACACCTTC.

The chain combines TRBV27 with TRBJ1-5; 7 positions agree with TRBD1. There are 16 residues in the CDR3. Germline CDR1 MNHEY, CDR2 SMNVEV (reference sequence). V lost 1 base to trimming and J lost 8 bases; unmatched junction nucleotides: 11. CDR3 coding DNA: TGTGCCAGCAGTTTATATTGGCCAGGGGGTGGTAAGCCCCAGCATTTT. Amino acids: CASSLYWPGGGKPQHF.

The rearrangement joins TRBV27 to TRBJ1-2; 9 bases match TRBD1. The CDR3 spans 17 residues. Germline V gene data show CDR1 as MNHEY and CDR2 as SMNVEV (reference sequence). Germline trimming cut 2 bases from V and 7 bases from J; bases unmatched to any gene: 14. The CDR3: CASSLSVTTGGVRGYTF. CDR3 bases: TGTGCCAGCAGTTTAAGTGTAACGACAGGGGGTGTTCGTGGCTACACCTTC.

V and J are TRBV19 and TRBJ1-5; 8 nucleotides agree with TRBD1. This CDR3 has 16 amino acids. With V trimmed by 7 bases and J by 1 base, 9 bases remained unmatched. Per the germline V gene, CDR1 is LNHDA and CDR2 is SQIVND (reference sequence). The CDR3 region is CASIALDRGSNQPQHF. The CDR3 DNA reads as TGTGCCAGTATCGCACTCGACAGGGGAAGCAATCAGCCCCAGCATTTT.